These 19 T cell receptor beta chains originate from one sample sequenced in a study of neurological immune-mediated disorders. Stated time point: longitudinal time-point 2. TCRdb reprocessed the 5' RACE reads via MiXCR and lists one record per CDR3 protein. This table holds 70,000 to 95,000 distinct CDR3 sequences, roughly 13% found once. The specimen was PBMCs. The source of these receptors is a female donor with HTLV-1-associated myelopathy (HAM/TSP).

This clonotype was detected ten times or more. This chain's CDR3 is CASSQEVPGTGVDEQYF. CDR3 bases: TGTGCCAGCAGCCAAGAGGTACCGGGGACAGGGGTCGACGAGCAGTACTTC. This chain connects TRBV4-2 to TRBJ2-7; 10 bases align to TRBD1. V trimming: 0 bases; J trimming: 5 bases; junction bases outside the gene matches: 10. The germline V gene encodes CDR1 LGHNA and CDR2 YNFKEQ. CDR3 length: 17 amino acids.

The rearrangement uses TRBV6-2 or TRBV6-3 and TRBJ1-3; D gene ambiguous. The germline V and J ends were trimmed by 3 bases and 1 base, with 13 bases remaining between them. Germline V gives CDR1 MNHEY, CDR2 SVGEGT. CDR3 length: 16 amino acids. This CDR3 reads CASSYRLRSSGNTIYF. As DNA, the CDR3 is TGTGCCAGCAGTTATCGCCTTCGCTCGTCTGGAAACACCATATATTTT.

The V gene is TRBV7-3, the J gene TRBJ2-2, with 8 bases that match TRBD1. CDR1 is SGHTA, CDR2 FQGTGA, per germline. The J segment lost 8 bases and the V segment lost 5 bases, leaving 13 bases of the junction unmatched. This CDR3 is built from 16 residues. The CDR3 here is CASSPTRAGGNGELFF. The CDR3 DNA reads TGTGCCAGCAGCCCAACTCGGGCAGGGGGCAATGGGGAGCTGTTTTTT.

About this clonotype: A single base separates this from a much larger clone, so it may be a read error. The CDR3 bases are TGTGCCAGCTTACCTAACAGGGTCGGAGGGTACAATGAGCAGTTCTTC. It is translated as CASLPNRVGGYNEQFF. The chain is built from TRBV18 and TRBJ2-1; D may be TRBD1 or TRBD2 (6 bases each). The germline CDR1 and CDR2 sequences are KGHSH and LQKENI. The V gene lost 7 bases and the J gene lost 4 bases, with 20 bases spanning the gap. The CDR3 length is 16 residues.

The V and J genes are TRBV4-1 and TRBJ2-1; 7 positions agree with TRBD1. Trimming cost V 2 bases and J 12 bases; bases outside gene matches: 4. This CDR3 is 12 amino acids long. CDR1 and CDR2 (germline): MGHRA, YSYEKL. For the CDR3, the DNA is TGCGCCAGCAGCCAAACAGGGGCTAGGCAGTTCTTC. Residues: CASSQTGARQFF.

Ten or more counts support this clonotype. This chain links TRBV5-1 with TRBJ1-1; D is unclear. Germline-derived CDR1 and CDR2 are SGHRS and YFSETQ. This CDR3 comprises 13 residues. The V end lost 0 bases, the J end lost 8 bases, and 11 bases lay between the germline ends. The CDR3: CASSLDPRSEAFF. The CDR3 DNA reads as TGCGCCAGCAGCTTGGACCCCCGATCAGAAGCTTTCTTT.

There are many counts of this clonotype. The chain uses TRBV4-2 and TRBJ1-5; D gene uncertain. The V end lost 1 base, the J end lost 0 bases, and 7 bases lay between the germline ends. Looked up from germline, CDR1 is LGHNA and CDR2 is YNFKEQ. The CDR3 spans 15 residues. The CDR3 DNA follows: TGTGCCAGCAGCCAAGCCGCCAATAGCAATCAGCCCCAGCATTTT. Translated, it gives CASSQAANSNQPQHF.

This clonotype was detected ten times or more. The rearrangement links TRBV12-5 to TRBJ2-5; weak D call: TRBD1 (6 bases). The CDR3 runs to 16 residues. The germline V and J ends were trimmed by 4 bases and 5 bases, with 20 bases remaining between them. Germline-derived CDR1 and CDR2 are LGHNT and FRNRAP. DNA of the CDR3: TGTGCTAGTGGTTGGGCCAGGGGAATTGTTACGGAGACCCAGTACTTC. Its protein is CASGWARGIVTETQYF.

This clonotype came up many times. J is TRBJ2-7 and V is TRBV7-2; maybe TRBD1 (6 bases). V lost 1 base and J 3 bases, leaving 10 bases between the germline ends. CDR1 is SGHTA, CDR2 FQGNSA, per germline. This CDR3 spans 14 amino acids. The chain's CDR3 is CASSLVQGDYEQYF. The CDR3 bases are TGTGCCAGCAGCTTAGTACAGGGCGACTACGAGCAGTACTTC.

This clonotype was found many times. V gene TRBV9 combines with J gene TRBJ2-3, with TRBD1 identical over 8 bases. The CDR3 is made up of 15 amino acids. Trimming cost V 5 bases and J 7 bases; bases outside gene matches: 12. The germline gives CDR1 SGDLS, CDR2 YYNGEE. CDR3 nucleotides: TGTGCCAGCAGTCAGGCAGGGGGCCCCAAATATACGCAGTATTTT. Amino acid sequence: CASSQAGGPKYTQYF.

This clonotype was counted ten times or more. The J gene is TRBJ2-2, the V gene TRBV10-3; 8 bases map to TRBD1. The germline V gene has CDR1 ENHRY and CDR2 SYGVKD. This CDR3 has 17 amino acids. V trimming: 2 bases; J trimming: 4 bases; junction bases outside the gene matches: 9. The chain's CDR3 is CAISEGLGQGGTGELFF. The CDR3 region has the DNA TGTGCCATCAGTGAGGGGCTCGGACAGGGCGGCACCGGGGAGCTGTTTTTT.

CDR3 region: CSAGGSNQPQHF. The CDR3 nucleotides read TGCAGCGCTGGGGGGAGCAATCAGCCCCAGCATTTT. The chain carries TRBV29-1 and TRBJ1-5, with D maybe TRBD1 (5 bases). The CDR3 contains 12 residues. Trimming cost V 7 bases and J 1 base, with 8 bases left between them. Germline loops: CDR1 SQVTM, CDR2 ANQGSEA.

This clonotype was counted many times. The rearrangement uses TRBV20-1 and TRBJ1-2, with TRBD1 matching over 7 bases. This CDR3 is built from 13 residues. Germline V gene data show CDR1 as DFQATT and CDR2 as SNEGSKA (reference sequence). The V segment lost 6 bases and the J segment 2 bases; nucleotides outside the gene matches: 6. The CDR3 loop is CSAIDRVNYGYTF. CDR3 bases: TGCAGTGCAATCGACAGGGTGAACTATGGCTACACCTTC.

A few counts support this clonotype. A much larger clone sits a single nucleotide away, making a read error possible. V gene TRBV6-1 combines with J gene TRBJ2-6, with 8 bases aligning to TRBD1. The CDR3 loop spans 17 amino acids. The germline gives CDR1 MNHNS, CDR2 SASEGT. V dropped 1 base and J dropped 0; count of bases not matched to a gene: 2. The CDR3 DNA follows: TGTGCCAGCAGTGAAGGGACAGGGAACTCTGGGGCCAACGTCCTGACTTTC. This gives the protein CASSEGTGNSGANVLTF.

This clonotype was seen at least ten times. The chain combines TRBV5-1 with TRBJ2-7, with 7 bases identical to TRBD2. The length of the CDR3 is 16 residues. Trimming at V came to 4 bases and at J to 3 bases, leaving 13 bases not matched to a gene. Germline V lookup: CDR1 SGHRS, CDR2 YFSETQ. The CDR3 here is CASSVGPSGDYYEQYF. For the CDR3, the DNA is TGCGCCAGCAGCGTGGGTCCGTCGGGGGACTACTACGAGCAGTACTTC.

In this sample, this clonotype turned up many times. The chain links TRBV7-2 to TRBJ2-2; 7 bases are shared with TRBD2. The trim removed 5 bases at V and 0 bases at J, leaving 9 bases unmatched. CDR1 and CDR2 from the germline V gene are SGHTA and FQGNSA. The length of the CDR3 is 17 residues. The CDR3 sequence: CASSPSRTSANTGELFF. The CDR3 DNA is TGTGCCAGCAGCCCCTCCCGGACTAGTGCGAACACCGGGGAGCTGTTTTTT.

A note on this clonotype: A much larger clone is a single base away; this may be a read error. This chain connects TRBV7-2 to TRBJ2-7, with 8 bases lining up with TRBD1. Germline V CDR1 and CDR2: SGHTA, FQGNSA. The CDR3 is made up of 14 amino acids. CDR3 protein: CASSFGTGPYDQYF. The CDR3 DNA is TGTGCCAGCAGCTTTGGGACAGGACCGTACGATCAGTACTTC.

This clonotype was picked up many times. The V and J genes are TRBV14 and TRBJ2-1, with D maybe TRBD2 (6 bases). Trimming stripped 5 bases from V and 3 bases from J, with 14 bases between. The CDR3 is made up of 15 amino acids. CDR1 SGHDN and CDR2 FVKESK come from the germline V gene. This chain's CDR3 is CASSRGTSLYNEQFF. DNA of the CDR3: TGTGCCAGCAGCAGGGGAACTAGCCTCTACAATGAGCAGTTCTTC. The full variable domain, rest sourced from reference TRBV14 and TRBJ2-1, is EAGVTQFPSHSVIEKGQTVTLRCDPISGHDNLYWYRRVMGKEIKFLLHFVKESKQDESGMPNNRFLAERTGGTYSTLKVQPAELEDSGVYFCASSRGTSLYNEQFFGPGTRLTVL.

There are many counts of this clonotype. The V and J genes are TRBV4-1 and TRBJ1-5; D remains ambiguous. The CDR3 sequence is 16 residues long. Deletions cut 4 bases from V and 0 bases from J, with 13 bases between. Per the germline V gene, CDR1 is MGHRA and CDR2 is YSYEKL. CDR3 amino acids: CASSPRTGLSNQPQHF. The CDR3 coding sequence is TGCGCCAGCAGCCCTAGGACGGGCCTTAGCAATCAGCCCCAGCATTTT.